Shown below are 12 T cell receptor beta chains from a single sample sequenced in a study of cytomegalovirus exposure and HLA in healthy donors. The PCR used 60 Vbeta and 13 Jbeta primers. Clones were sequenced by immunoSEQ multiplex PCR, and TCRdb holds only the in-frame ones, with some missing. Of 170,000 or so clones detected, 80% appear once; the ten largest clones hold 5% to 7%. The sample taken for sequencing was PBMCs. All receptors derive from a middle-aged man in good health and CMV-seronegative.

The chain joins TRBV2 to TRBJ2-5, with 7 bases aligning to TRBD2. This CDR3 has 15 amino acids. Germline CDR1 reads SNHLY; CDR2 reads FYNNEI. The V and J ends lost 3 bases and 2 bases, in that order; junction bases with no gene match: 6. CDR3 sequence reads: CASSDWASGQETQYF. Written as DNA, the CDR3 is TGTGCCAGCAGTGATTGGGCTAGCGGACAAGAGACCCAGTACTTC. The variable domain in full, with the rest retrieved from reference TRBV2 and TRBJ2-5, is EPEVTQTPSHQVTQMGQEVILRCVPISNHLYFYWYRQILGQKVEFLVSFYNNEISEKSEIFDDQFSVERPDGSNFTLKIRSTKLEDSAMYFCASSDWASGQETQYFGPGTRLLVL.

This clone showed up just once. V is TRBV19 and J is TRBJ2-3; the D is unclear. The germline V gene encodes CDR1 LNHDA and CDR2 SQIVND (reference sequence). CDR3 size: 11 residues. With 10 bases removed from V and 5 bases from J, the gap between germline ends came to 10 bases. The CDR3 DNA sequence: TGTGCCACCCAAAACAGAGATACGCAGTATTTT. Encoded protein: CATQNRDTQYF.

This chain uses TRBV2 with TRBJ2-7, with D possibly matching TRBD2 (5 bases). Trimming removed 5 bases from V and 5 bases from J, with 13 bases in between. Germline V gene sequence: CDR1 SNHLY, CDR2 FYNNEI. The CDR3 spans 13 residues. Here the CDR3 reads CASSPDLQDEQYF. Written as DNA, the CDR3 is TGTGCCAGCAGTCCGGACTTACAAGACGAGCAGTACTTC.

V and J are TRBV7-2 and TRBJ2-5, with D uncertain. The V end lost 1 base, the J end lost 4 bases, and 7 bases lay between the germline ends. Per germline, CDR1 SGHTA and CDR2 FQGNSA. The CDR3 runs 13 residues. CDR3 residues: CASSLELRETQYF. The CDR3, as DNA: TGTGCCAGCAGCTTAGAATTGAGAGAGACCCAGTACTTC.

This sequence joins TRBV5-4 and TRBJ1-2; 8 nucleotides align to TRBD1. V was pared by 0 bases and J by 6 bases, with 4 bases of the junction left unmatched. Per the germline V gene, CDR1 is SGHNT and CDR2 is YYREEE (reference sequence). CDR3 size: 14 residues. This CDR3 reads CASSLEDRVHGYTF. CDR3 sequence (DNA): TGTGCCAGCAGCTTGGAGGACAGGGTCCATGGCTACACCTTC.

This chain links TRBV7-2 with TRBJ2-5; maybe TRBD1 (5 bases). CDR1 is SGHTA and CDR2 is FQGNSA in the germline V gene. The CDR3 has 13 amino acids. V lost 3 bases to trimming and J lost 2 bases, with 7 bases between them. The CDR3 coding sequence is TGTGCCAGCAGCTTCGACAGACAAGAGACCCAGTACTTC. This translates into CASSFDRQETQYF. Full variable domain (outside the CDR3, taken from reference TRBV7-2 and TRBJ2-5): GAGVSQSPSNKVTEKGKDVELRCDPISGHTALYWYRQSLGQGLEFLIYFQGNSAPDKSGLPSDRFSAERTGGSVSTLTIQRTQQEDSAVYLCASSFDRQETQYFGPGTRLLVL.

The rearrangement uses TRBV7-9 and TRBJ2-5; unclear D gene. The V end was cut by 4 bases, the J end by 4 bases, with 16 bases between. Germline V gene sequence: CDR1 SEHNR, CDR2 FQNEAQ (reference sequence). The CDR3 length is 15 residues. CDR3 region: CASSSLLRSGETQYF. In nucleotides, the CDR3 is TGTGCCAGCAGCTCCCTTCTTCGGTCGGGAGAGACCCAGTACTTC.

The V and J genes are TRBV11-2 and TRBJ2-2, with D perhaps matching TRBD2 (5 bases). Trimming pared 0 bases from V and 0 bases from J, leaving 8 bases between. The CDR3 totals 16 residues. Germline lookup yields CDR1 SGHAT and CDR2 FQNNGV. The chain's CDR3 is CASSLEGSANTGELFF. The DNA of the CDR3 is TGTGCCAGCAGCTTAGAGGGGAGCGCGAACACCGGGGAGCTGTTTTTT.

This chain joins TRBV5-1 and TRBJ2-7; TRBD1 aligns across 12 bases. The junction had 8 bases not matched to a gene; V was cut back by 4 bases and J by 3 bases. The length of the CDR3 is 16 residues. Per the germline V gene, CDR1 is SGHRS and CDR2 is YFSETQ. This chain's CDR3 is CASSPGDRGQNYEQYF. The CDR3 bases are TGCGCCAGCAGCCCGGGGGACAGGGGGCAGAACTACGAGCAGTACTTC. Full variable domain (outside the CDR3, taken from reference TRBV5-1 and TRBJ2-7): KAGVTQTPRYLIKTRGQQVTLSCSPISGHRSVSWYQQTPGQGLQFLFEYFSETQRNKGNFPGRFSGRQFSNSRSEMNVSTLELGDSALYLCASSPGDRGQNYEQYFGPGTRLTVT.

The chain is built from TRBV6-4 and TRBJ2-3; 8 bases fit TRBD1. The CDR3 contains 16 residues. The germline CDR1 and CDR2 sequences are MRHNA and SNTAGT. With V trimmed by 4 bases and J by 6 bases, 12 bases remained unmatched. The CDR3 reads CASSVGSGGFRDTQYF. The CDR3 DNA follows: TGTGCCAGCAGTGTTGGTTCAGGGGGCTTCAGGGATACGCAGTATTTT.

The V gene is TRBV6-6, the J gene TRBJ1-4; no clear D. The CDR3 length is 13 residues. Germline CDR1 reads MNHNY; CDR2 reads SVGAGI (reference sequence). V lost 2 bases, J lost 8 bases, and 9 bases lay in between. CDR3 sequence reads: CASSYQEREKLFF. CDR3 nucleotides: TGTGCCAGCAGTTACCAGGAGCGGGAAAAACTGTTTTTT.

The V and J genes are TRBV10-2 and TRBJ1-2; TRBD1 agrees at 10 bases. CDR1 is WSHSY and CDR2 is SAAADI in the germline V gene. The CDR3 is 15 amino acids. The J segment lost 8 bases and the V segment lost 3 bases, leaving 9 bases of the junction unmatched. DNA for the CDR3: TGCGCCAGCAGTGACAAAGACAGGGGGCTGAGGGGCTACACCTTC. Protein: CASSDKDRGLRGYTF.